The 23 T cell receptor beta chains below come from one sample, sequenced in a study of a mutant IDH1 vaccine in newly diagnosed glioma. The table came from immunoSEQ multiplex PCR; TCRdb's copy has only in-frame clones and leaves some out. Seen here are about 21,000 clones, around 85% observed once, and the top ten hold roughly 5.9%. Time point: baseline, week 1 (first vaccination visit). Documented treatment: pre-vaccination baseline after standard-of-care therapy. The input for sequencing was PBMCs, taken from a glioma patient treated with radiotherapy, temozolomide or both. The receptor source for this set is a man aged 40-55 years with glioma.

The V call is TRBV2, the J call TRBJ1-2; 7 bases line up with TRBD1. The V segment lost 5 bases and the J segment 8 bases; nucleotides outside the gene matches: 8. The V gene's germline CDR1 is SNHLY and CDR2 FYNNEI. This CDR3 spans 13 amino acids. The CDR3 sequence: CASSRDSTRGYTF. The CDR3 region has the DNA TGTGCCAGCAGTCGGGACAGCACACGGGGCTACACCTTC. The whole variable domain, filled in from reference TRBV2 and TRBJ1-2, reads EPEVTQTPSHQVTQMGQEVILRCVPISNHLYFYWYRQILGQKVEFLVSFYNNEISEKSEIFDDQFSVERPDGSNFTLKIRSTKLEDSAMYFCASSRDSTRGYTFGSGTRLTVV.

This rearrangement joins TRBV20-1 to TRBJ2-5; D is undetermined. V was cut by 0 bases and J by 6 bases, with 5 bases left in between. The CDR3 is made up of 11 amino acids. In germline, CDR1 is DFQATT, CDR2 SNEGSKA (reference sequence). The CDR3 bases are TGCAGTGCTAGAGATCTCAAGACCCAGTACTTC. Translating it yields CSARDLKTQYF.

The gene calls are TRBV28 and TRBJ1-1; D not certain. Per the germline V gene, CDR1 is MDHEN and CDR2 is SYDVKM. V was clipped by 5 bases and J by 5 bases, with 12 bases between them. The CDR3 runs 13 residues. CDR3: CASSPPDPTEAFF. The DNA for the CDR3 is TGTGCCAGCAGTCCACCCGATCCGACTGAAGCTTTCTTT. Full variable domain (outside the CDR3, taken from reference TRBV28 and TRBJ1-1): DVKVTQSSRYLVKRTGEKVFLECVQDMDHENMFWYRQDPGLGLRLIYFSYDVKMKEKGDIPEGYSVSREKKERFSLILESASTNQTSMYLCASSPPDPTEAFFGQGTRLTVV.

The chain is built from TRBV7-9 and TRBJ2-7; D may be TRBD2 (5 bases). The germline V gene encodes CDR1 SEHNR and CDR2 FQNEAQ (reference sequence). The CDR3 is 14 amino acids. V lost 4 bases and J 3 bases, leaving 13 bases between the germline ends. The CDR3 DNA is TGTGCCAGCAGCTCCAGCGGAGGCGGCTACGAGCAGTACTTC. Its protein product is CASSSSGGGYEQYF.

The chain has TRBV9 and TRBJ1-1; D unclear. Germline values: CDR1 SGDLS, CDR2 YYNGEE. Trimming removed 0 bases from V and 1 base from J, with 7 bases in between. The CDR3 covers 14 residues. The DNA of the CDR3 is TGTGCCAGCAGCGTAGAAATAGGGAACACTGAAGCTTTCTTT. This encodes CASSVEIGNTEAFF.

The J gene is TRBJ2-1, the V gene TRBV6-4, with a tentative D call TRBD2 (6 bases). CDR3 length equals 15 residues. From germline, CDR1 is MRHNA and CDR2 SNTAGT. V was cut by 10 bases and J by 3 bases, with 19 bases left in between. The CDR3 DNA follows: TGTGCCATCCCCCAATACCCGGAGGGCTACAATGAGCAGTTCTTC. It translates to CAIPQYPEGYNEQFF.

This clone was seen a few times. V usage is TRBV5-1 and J usage is TRBJ1-2; perhaps TRBD1 as D (6 bases). Looked up from germline, CDR1 is SGHRS and CDR2 is YFSETQ. The CDR3 is 12 residues long. The V and J ends lost 8 bases and 1 base respectively, with 9 bases between them. CDR3 sequence reads: CASRQDNYGYTF. CDR3 nucleotides: TGCGCCAGTCGACAGGATAACTATGGCTACACCTTC.

This clone was found a few times. The chain uses TRBV6-5 and TRBJ1-1; the D is unclear. The germline V gene encodes CDR1 MNHEY and CDR2 SVGAGI. V dropped 2 bases and J dropped 6 bases, with 16 bases sitting between them. The CDR3 loop spans 15 amino acids. The CDR3 spells CASSYRTPDGAEAFF. CDR3 bases: TGTGCCAGCAGTTACCGAACTCCCGATGGCGCTGAAGCTTTCTTT.

The rearrangement joins TRBV6-1 to TRBJ1-2, with D unclear. The germline gives CDR1 MNHNS, CDR2 SASEGT. CDR3 length: 14 amino acids. V was shortened by 4 bases and J by 10 bases, with 19 bases between the two germline ends. CDR3 region: CASSGISHPPPYTF. The CDR3 region has the DNA TGTGCCAGCAGTGGGATAAGTCATCCCCCCCCCTACACCTTC.

V is TRBV7-3 and J is TRBJ2-2; no firm D call. V was trimmed by 3 bases and J by 3 bases, leaving 11 bases between them. Germline lookup yields CDR1 SGHTA and CDR2 FQGTGA. This CDR3 has 15 amino acids. The CDR3 sequence: CASSFDDIDTGELFF. CDR3 in DNA: TGTGCCAGCAGCTTTGACGACATCGACACCGGGGAGCTGTTTTTT.

The V gene is TRBV5-1, the J gene TRBJ1-1, with D perhaps matching TRBD1 (6 bases). V lost 4 bases and J lost 6, with 10 bases in between. The length of the CDR3 is 12 residues. In germline, CDR1 is SGHRS, CDR2 YFSETQ. The CDR3 DNA reads as TGCGCCAGCAGCCTCAGGGGACCTGAAGCTTTCTTT. This sequence encodes CASSLRGPEAFF.

The V and J genes are TRBV5-4 and TRBJ2-5; a possible D gene is TRBD1 (5 bases). The CDR3 runs to 15 residues. Deletions cut 1 base from V and 5 bases from J, with 15 bases between. Germline CDR1 reads SGHNT; CDR2 reads YYREEE (reference sequence). In DNA, the CDR3 is TGTGCCAGCAGCTTGCTGTCACAGGCTGGGGAGACCCAGTACTTC. It translates to CASSLLSQAGETQYF.

This clone was seen only a few times. The rearrangement links TRBV5-8 to TRBJ1-1; D gene ambiguous. V shed 3 bases and J shed 0 bases, with 6 bases lying between them. Germline loops: CDR1 SGHTS, CDR2 YDEGEE. The CDR3 is made up of 13 amino acids. The CDR3 region is CASSSPLNTEAFF. The DNA for the CDR3 is TGTGCCAGCAGCTCTCCATTGAACACTGAAGCTTTCTTT.

The J gene is TRBJ1-2, the V gene TRBV5-4; 7 nucleotides align to TRBD1. Looked up from germline, CDR1 is SGHNT and CDR2 is YYREEE (reference sequence). This CDR3 has 12 residues. Germline trimming cut 4 bases from V and 3 bases from J; bases unmatched to any gene: 0. The CDR3 protein is CASSGQDYGYTF. For the CDR3, the DNA is TGTGCCAGCAGCGGACAGGACTATGGCTACACCTTC.

V is TRBV5-1 and J is TRBJ1-1; D is possibly TRBD1 (5 bases). The CDR3 length is 17 residues. The germline gives CDR1 SGHRS, CDR2 YFSETQ. The V gene lost 3 bases and the J gene lost 0 bases, with 18 bases spanning the gap. CDR3 amino acids: CASSSGPGFRMNTEAFF. In DNA, the CDR3 is TGCGCCAGCAGCTCCGGTCCAGGGTTTCGGATGAACACTGAAGCTTTCTTT.

This clone was detected only once. The genes are TRBV6-1 and TRBJ1-2; D not certain. CDR1 and CDR2 from the germline V gene are MNHNS and SASEGT. The CDR3 contains 14 residues. V was shortened by 2 bases and J by 3 bases, with 10 bases between the two germline ends. The CDR3 is CASSELRWDYGYTF. As DNA, the CDR3 is TGTGCCAGCAGTGAACTAAGATGGGACTATGGCTACACCTTC.

This clone has only a few counts. V is TRBV28 and J is TRBJ1-1, with D possibly TRBD1 on 5 matching bases. Between the trimmed V and J ends, which lost 6 bases and 8 bases, there was a span of 10 bases. The V gene's germline CDR1 is MDHEN and CDR2 SYDVKM. CDR3 size: 11 residues. The CDR3, as DNA: TGTGCCAGCAGGGACACCTCGGAAGCTTTCTTT. Residues: CASRDTSEAFF.

This chain joins TRBV7-2 and TRBJ2-1, with TRBD1 identical over 10 bases. The CDR3 totals 15 residues. The V and J ends lost 5 bases and 4 bases, in that order; junction bases with no gene match: 5. CDR1 SGHTA and CDR2 FQGNSA come from the germline V gene. Here the CDR3 reads CASSARDRGYNEQFF. CDR3 DNA: TGTGCCAGCAGCGCCCGGGACAGGGGATACAATGAGCAGTTCTTC.

J is TRBJ1-5 and V is TRBV4-1; D unclear. With 2 bases removed from V and 4 bases from J, the gap between germline ends came to 15 bases. This CDR3 is 16 amino acids long. CDR1 MGHRA and CDR2 YSYEKL come from the germline V gene. Written as DNA, the CDR3 is TGCGCCAGCAGCCAATTCGTCCGGCAACAAAATCAGCCCCAGCATTTT. Amino acid sequence: CASSQFVRQQNQPQHF.

The V gene is TRBV6-5, the J gene TRBJ2-7; D may be TRBD1 (5 bases). This CDR3 spans 14 amino acids. Trimming took 6 bases from V and 2 from J, leaving 14 bases between them. Germline CDR1 is MNHEY and CDR2 is SVGAGI. The CDR3 spells CASRYGDRAYEQYF. The CDR3 region has the DNA TGTGCCAGCAGGTACGGAGACAGAGCCTACGAGCAGTACTTC.

The rearrangement uses TRBV7-2 and TRBJ2-7; 7 bases match TRBD2. Germline lookup yields CDR1 SGHTA and CDR2 FQGNSA. This CDR3 spans 15 amino acids. The ends lost 4 bases at V and 4 bases at J; junction bases unmatched: 10. The CDR3 loop reads CASSSPGREPYEQYF. Here the CDR3 DNA reads TGTGCCAGCAGCTCGCCTGGGAGGGAGCCTTACGAGCAGTACTTC. Variable domain in full (rest from reference TRBV7-2 and TRBJ2-7): GAGVSQSPSNKVTEKGKDVELRCDPISGHTALYWYRQSLGQGLEFLIYFQGNSAPDKSGLPSDRFSAERTGGSVSTLTIQRTQQEDSAVYLCASSSPGREPYEQYFGPGTRLTVT.

The V gene is TRBV5-6, the J gene TRBJ2-5; D not resolved. The germline V gene has CDR1 SGHDT and CDR2 YYEEEE. CDR3 length: 11 residues. Trimming took off 0 bases at V and 6 bases at J, with 3 bases between the two ends. CDR3 protein: CASSLEKTQYF. Written as DNA, the CDR3 is TGTGCCAGCAGCTTGGAGAAGACCCAGTACTTC.

The sample holds one count of this clone. The chain carries TRBV4-1 and TRBJ2-1; maybe TRBD2 (6 bases). Deletions cut 6 bases from V and 0 bases from J, with 9 bases between. Germline CDR1 and CDR2: MGHRA and YSYEKL. CDR3 size: 14 residues. For the CDR3, the DNA is TGCGCCAGCAGAGACGGGAGCTCCTACAATGAGCAGTTCTTC. It translates to CASRDGSSYNEQFF.